Described below is a single T cell receptor (beta chain) sequence and its context. The target antigen is unknown. The CDR3 runs 16 residues. The V and J ends lost 8 bases and 0 bases, in that order; junction bases with no gene match: 10. The V gene's germline CDR1 is MGHDK and CDR2 SYGVNS. These data originate in a study of cytomegalovirus exposure and HLA in healthy donors. A multiplex PCR was run with 60 Vbeta primers and 13 Jbeta primers. Using immunoSEQ multiplex PCR, the repertoire was profiled, and TCRdb retains in-frame clones only, with some absent. The repertoire holds approximately 110,000 clones, with roughly 78% as singletons. The donors comprised healthy bone marrow donors. Study-wide points: Later analysis reportedly placed an Asian-associated ancestry cluster below the roughly 680-donor mean in N-insertions. Some V segments could not be told apart, so they were left out, TRBV6-2 and TRBV6-3 among them.

The chain links TRBV25-1 to TRBJ1-3; 7 nucleotides match TRBD1. Material for sequencing was PBMCs. This sequence was found in a woman aged 40 to 50 in good health and CMV-seronegative. CDR3 coding DNA: TGTGCCAGCGGGTCGGGACAGTCTTTCTCTGGAAACACCATATATTTT. Translation gives CASGSGQSFSGNTIYF.